The clone carrying this T cell receptor beta chain has a count of ten or more. Its specificity is not known. These data originate in a study of T cell repertoires in cytomegalovirus infection. Study background: Based on public TCR beta signatures, there were indications of CMV infection and of a matching HLA type. Whole-study findings and limits: Of the TCR beta families, the public ones yielded a cumulative frequency that identified carriers of CMV plus the relevant HLA. CMV-specific TCR beta clonotypes restricted by HLA-C dominated the ex vivo response.

Germline CDR1 reads SGHTA; CDR2 reads FQGNSA. This CDR3 has 19 amino acids. The V and J ends lost 5 bases and 0 bases respectively, with 23 bases between them. TCRdb independently ran MiXCR on the reads; one entry per CDR3 protein. The sample holds 200,000 or so distinct CDR3 sequences; roughly a fifth are singletons and the top ten take 2.9%. The chain recombines TRBV7-2 with TRBJ1-5; D is possibly TRBD1 (5 bases). The receptor was derived from a human donor in good health (CMV status not recorded). Some clones in this sample may be carry-over from other donors' samples. The sample consisted of PBMCs. The CDR3 DNA reads as TGTGCCAGCAGCCAGGCCCACACCGAGTGGGACGTTAGCAATCAGCCCCAGCATTTT. Residues: CASSQAHTEWDVSNQPQHF.